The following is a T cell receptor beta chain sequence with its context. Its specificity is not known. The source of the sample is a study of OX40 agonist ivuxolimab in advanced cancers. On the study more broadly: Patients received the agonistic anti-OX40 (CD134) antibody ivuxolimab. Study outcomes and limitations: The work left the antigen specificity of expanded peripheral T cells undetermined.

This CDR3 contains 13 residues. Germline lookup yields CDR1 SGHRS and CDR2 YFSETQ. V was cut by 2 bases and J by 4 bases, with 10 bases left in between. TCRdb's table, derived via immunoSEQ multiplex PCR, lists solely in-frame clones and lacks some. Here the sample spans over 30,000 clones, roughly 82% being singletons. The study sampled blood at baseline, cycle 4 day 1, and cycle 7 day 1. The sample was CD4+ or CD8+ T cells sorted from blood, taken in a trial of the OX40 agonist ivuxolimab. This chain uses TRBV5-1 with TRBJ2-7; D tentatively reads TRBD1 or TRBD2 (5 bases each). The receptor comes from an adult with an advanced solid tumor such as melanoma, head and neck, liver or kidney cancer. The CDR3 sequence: CASSLIGGYEQYF. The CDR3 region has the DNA TGCGCCAGCAGCTTAATTGGGGGTTACGAGCAGTACTTC.